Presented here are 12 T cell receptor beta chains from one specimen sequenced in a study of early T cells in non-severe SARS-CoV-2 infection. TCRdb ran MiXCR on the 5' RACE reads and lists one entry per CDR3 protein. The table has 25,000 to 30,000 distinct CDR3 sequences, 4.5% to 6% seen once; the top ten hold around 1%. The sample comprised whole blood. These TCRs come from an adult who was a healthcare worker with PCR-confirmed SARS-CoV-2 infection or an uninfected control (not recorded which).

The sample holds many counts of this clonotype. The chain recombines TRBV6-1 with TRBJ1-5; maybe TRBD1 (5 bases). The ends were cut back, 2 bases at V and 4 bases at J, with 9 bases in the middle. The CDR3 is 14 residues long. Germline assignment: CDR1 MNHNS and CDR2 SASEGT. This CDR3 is CASSELAGNQPQHF. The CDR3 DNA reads TGTGCCAGCAGTGAATTAGCAGGGAATCAGCCCCAGCATTTT.

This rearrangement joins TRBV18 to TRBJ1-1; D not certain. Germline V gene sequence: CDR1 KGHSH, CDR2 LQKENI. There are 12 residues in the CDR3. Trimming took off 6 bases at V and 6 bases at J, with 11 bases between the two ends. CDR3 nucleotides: TGTGCCAGCTCTATCGGGTGGGCTGAAGCTTTCTTT. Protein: CASSIGWAEAFF.

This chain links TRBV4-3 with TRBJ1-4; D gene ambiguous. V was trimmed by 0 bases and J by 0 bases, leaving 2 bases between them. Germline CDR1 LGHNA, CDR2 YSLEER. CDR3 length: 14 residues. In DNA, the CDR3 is TGCGCCAGCAGCCAAGAGTCAACTAATGAAAAACTGTTTTTT. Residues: CASSQESTNEKLFF.

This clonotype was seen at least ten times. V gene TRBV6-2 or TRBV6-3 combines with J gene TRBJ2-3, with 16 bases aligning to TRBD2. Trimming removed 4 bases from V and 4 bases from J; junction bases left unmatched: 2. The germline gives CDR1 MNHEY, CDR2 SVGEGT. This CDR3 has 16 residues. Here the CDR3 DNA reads TGTGCCAGCAGTTTGGGACTAGCGGGGGGGCCAGATACGCAGTATTTT. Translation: CASSLGLAGGPDTQYF.

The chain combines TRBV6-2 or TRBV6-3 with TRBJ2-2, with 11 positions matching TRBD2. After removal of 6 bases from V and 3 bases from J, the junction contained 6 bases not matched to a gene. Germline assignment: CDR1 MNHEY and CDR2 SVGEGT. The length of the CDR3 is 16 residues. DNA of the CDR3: TGTGCCAGCAGACCACTAGCGGGAGTCCACACCGGGGAGCTGTTTTTT. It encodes CASRPLAGVHTGELFF.

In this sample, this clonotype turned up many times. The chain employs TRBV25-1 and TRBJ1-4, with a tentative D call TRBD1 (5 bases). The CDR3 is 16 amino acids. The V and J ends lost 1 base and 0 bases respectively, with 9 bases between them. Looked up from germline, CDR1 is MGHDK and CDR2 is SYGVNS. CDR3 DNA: TGTGCCAGCAGTGAATCCGGGGGGGCAACTAATGAAAAACTGTTTTTT. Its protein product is CASSESGGATNEKLFF.

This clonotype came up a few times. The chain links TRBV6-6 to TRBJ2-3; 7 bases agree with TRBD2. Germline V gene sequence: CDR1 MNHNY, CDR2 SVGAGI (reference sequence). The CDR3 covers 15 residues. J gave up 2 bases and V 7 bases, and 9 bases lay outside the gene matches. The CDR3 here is CASTAGRTNTDTQYF. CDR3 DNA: TGTGCCAGCACGGCCGGGAGGACAAACACAGATACGCAGTATTTT.

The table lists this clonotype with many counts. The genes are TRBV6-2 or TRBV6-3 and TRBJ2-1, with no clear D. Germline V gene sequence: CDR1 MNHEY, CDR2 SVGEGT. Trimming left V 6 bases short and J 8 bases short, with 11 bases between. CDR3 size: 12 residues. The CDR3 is CASSSRSYEQFF. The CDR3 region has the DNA TGTGCCAGCAGCTCCCGGTCGTATGAGCAGTTCTTC.

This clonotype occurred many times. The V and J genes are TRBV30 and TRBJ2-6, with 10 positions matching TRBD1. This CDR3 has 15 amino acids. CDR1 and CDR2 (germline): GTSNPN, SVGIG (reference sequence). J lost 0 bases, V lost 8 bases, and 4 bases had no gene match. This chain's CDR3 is CALRTGGSGANVLTF. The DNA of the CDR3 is TGTGCCCTACGGACAGGGGGCTCTGGGGCCAACGTCCTGACTTTC.

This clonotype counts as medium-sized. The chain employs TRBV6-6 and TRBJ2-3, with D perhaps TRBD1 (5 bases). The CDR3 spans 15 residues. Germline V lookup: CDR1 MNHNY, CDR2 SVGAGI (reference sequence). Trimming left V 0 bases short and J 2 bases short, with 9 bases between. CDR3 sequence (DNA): TGTGCCAGCAGTTACTCTCAGGGCCCCACAGATACGCAGTATTTT. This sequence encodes CASSYSQGPTDTQYF.

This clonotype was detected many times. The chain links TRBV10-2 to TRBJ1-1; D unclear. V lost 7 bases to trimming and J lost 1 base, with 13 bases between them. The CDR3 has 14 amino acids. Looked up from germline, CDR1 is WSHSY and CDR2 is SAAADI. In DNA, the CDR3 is TGCGCCAGCAAAGAAGACTCCTCGAACACTGAAGCTTTCTTT. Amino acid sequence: CASKEDSSNTEAFF.

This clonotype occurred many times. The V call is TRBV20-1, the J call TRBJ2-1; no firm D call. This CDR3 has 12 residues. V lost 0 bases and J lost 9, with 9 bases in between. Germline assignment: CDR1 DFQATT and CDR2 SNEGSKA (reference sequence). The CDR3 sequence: CSAREAFSEQFF. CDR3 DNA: TGCAGTGCTAGAGAAGCGTTCAGTGAGCAGTTCTTC.